This T cell receptor beta chain was recovered during a study of patients and donors after allogeneic stem cell transplantation. In TCRdb, the RT-PCR reads were re-called with MiXCR into one record per CDR3 protein. The table lists 200,000 to 250,000 distinct CDR3 sequences, more than 35% of them singletons. The CDR3 is 13 amino acids. V lost 4 bases and J 11 bases, leaving 12 bases between the germline ends. Per the germline V gene, CDR1 is MNHEY and CDR2 is SVGAGI. The source is a human donor who was either an allogeneic HSCT recipient or a stem cell or donor lymphocyte infusion donor (not recorded which). It is not recorded whose cells these are; they may come from a transplant donor. The sequencing sample was made of blood, either unsorted or a sorted T cell fraction (not recorded which). The chain has TRBV6-5 and TRBJ1-6, with D maybe TRBD1 (5 bases). CDR3 bases: TGTGCCAGCAGTTTCCGGGACCTTACACCCCTCCACTTT. It codes for CASSFRDLTPLHF.